Shown below are 30 T cell receptor beta chains from a single sample sequenced in a study of blood T cell repertoires in COVID-19. This table comes from immunoSEQ multiplex PCR, and its TCRdb copy is limited to in-frame clones, with some not included. This sample has some 58,000 clones, with about 83% found just once. The sequenced sample was peripheral blood. The source of these receptors is a man aged 50 or older with COVID-19, enrolled during active disease.

The rearrangement uses TRBV28 and TRBJ2-1, with TRBD1 identical over 12 bases. Germline trimming cut 5 bases from V and 7 bases from J; bases unmatched to any gene: 9. The CDR3 is 16 amino acids. The germline V gene encodes CDR1 MDHEN and CDR2 SYDVKM. The CDR3 DNA reads TGTGCCAGCAGTACCGTTGGGACAGGGGGCAGGAATGAGCAGTTCTTC. It encodes CASSTVGTGGRNEQFF. Complete variable domain (other parts from reference TRBV28 and TRBJ2-1): DVKVTQSSRYLVKRTGEKVFLECVQDMDHENMFWYRQDPGLGLRLIYFSYDVKMKEKGDIPEGYSVSREKKERFSLILESASTNQTSMYLCASSTVGTGGRNEQFFGPGTRLTVL.

The table lists this clone with a few counts. The chain links TRBV18 to TRBJ2-5; D is ambiguous. V lost 3 bases, J lost 2 bases, and 7 bases lay in between. Germline V gene data show CDR1 as KGHSH and CDR2 as LQKENI. The CDR3 contains 13 residues. CDR3 region: CASSPSVQETQYF. The DNA of the CDR3 is TGTGCCAGCTCACCCAGTGTACAAGAGACCCAGTACTTC.

This clone was seen a handful of times. The chain employs TRBV28 and TRBJ2-2, with unresolved D. Per the germline V gene, CDR1 is MDHEN and CDR2 is SYDVKM. This CDR3 is built from 15 residues. With 6 bases removed from V and 1 base from J, the gap between germline ends came to 12 bases. The CDR3 protein is CASSRRQLNTGELFF. The CDR3 DNA reads TGTGCCAGCAGCCGACGACAACTGAACACCGGGGAGCTGTTTTTT.

The chain has TRBV6-4 and TRBJ2-2; 8 nucleotides agree with TRBD1. CDR3 length: 14 residues. Unmatched junction bases numbered 5, after V lost 6 bases and J lost 5 bases. CDR1 and CDR2 (germline): MRHNA, SNTAGT. The CDR3 loop reads CASSDRGWTGELFF. CDR3 nucleotides: TGTGCCAGCAGCGACAGGGGCTGGACCGGGGAGCTGTTTTTT.

The V gene is TRBV6-1, the J gene TRBJ2-1; 12 positions match TRBD2. There are 16 residues in the CDR3. The J segment lost 4 bases and the V segment lost 2 bases, leaving 3 bases of the junction unmatched. Germline values: CDR1 MNHNS, CDR2 SASEGT. Written as DNA, the CDR3 is TGTGCCAGCAGTGAACAGCTAGCGGGAGGGTACAATGAGCAGTTCTTC. It yields the protein CASSEQLAGGYNEQFF.

V is TRBV28 and J is TRBJ2-7; D perhaps matches TRBD1 (7 bases). This CDR3 spans 12 amino acids. V was cut by 5 bases and J by 9 bases, with 14 bases left in between. In germline, CDR1 is MDHEN, CDR2 SYDVKM. CDR3: CASSVPGGRQYF. Written as DNA, the CDR3 is TGTGCCAGCAGTGTCCCAGGGGGGCGGCAGTACTTC.

This clone came up a few times. V and J are TRBV2 and TRBJ1-1; maybe TRBD1 (5 bases). The CDR3 loop spans 12 amino acids. The V gene lost 6 bases and the J gene lost 3 bases, with 8 bases spanning the gap. Germline assignment: CDR1 SNHLY and CDR2 FYNNEI. This chain's CDR3 is CASSTGDTEAFF. The CDR3 nucleotides read TGTGCCAGCAGCACAGGTGACACTGAAGCTTTCTTT. Supplemented by reference TRBV2 and TRBJ1-1, the full variable domain reads EPEVTQTPSHQVTQMGQEVILRCVPISNHLYFYWYRQILGQKVEFLVSFYNNEISEKSEIFDDQFSVERPDGSNFTLKIRSTKLEDSAMYFCASSTGDTEAFFGQGTRLTVV.

The chain uses TRBV6-5 and TRBJ2-7; D not resolved. V gave up 6 bases and J gave up 0 bases, with 9 bases separating them. The CDR3 has 13 amino acids. The germline V gene encodes CDR1 MNHEY and CDR2 SVGAGI. Written as DNA, the CDR3 is TGTGCCAGCAGGAGGAGTAACTCCTACGAGCAGTACTTC. This translates into CASRRSNSYEQYF.

This chain joins TRBV7-9 and TRBJ1-2, with 10 bases matching TRBD1. The ends lost 4 bases at V and 5 bases at J; junction bases unmatched: 4. Germline assignment: CDR1 SEHNR and CDR2 FQNEAQ (reference sequence). CDR3 size: 14 residues. CDR3 protein: CASSSGQGRYGYTF. The CDR3 DNA reads TGTGCCAGCAGCTCGGGACAGGGGCGTTATGGCTACACCTTC. The full variable domain, rest sourced from reference TRBV7-9 and TRBJ1-2, is DTGVSQNPRHKITKRGQNVTFRCDPISEHNRLYWYRQTLGQGPEFLTYFQNEAQLEKSRLLSDRFSAERPKGSFSTLEIQRTEQGDSAMYLCASSSGQGRYGYTFGSGTRLTVV.

The CDR3 coding sequence is TGTGCCAGCAGCCGCATCGACAGGGAATGGGTTGGCACTGAAGCTTTCTTT. This translates into CASSRIDREWVGTEAFF. The chain combines TRBV28 with TRBJ1-1; 7 bases line up with TRBD1. V was clipped by 6 bases and J by 4 bases; unmatched bases: 17. The CDR3 is made up of 17 amino acids. Looked up from germline, CDR1 is MDHEN and CDR2 is SYDVKM.

This clone showed up just once. This rearrangement joins TRBV6-6 to TRBJ1-3; D gene ambiguous. CDR1 MNHNY and CDR2 SVGAGI come from the germline V gene (reference sequence). V lost 5 bases to trimming and J lost 4 bases, with 6 bases between them. The CDR3 has 12 residues. The CDR3 nucleotides read TGTGCCAGCAGTGACATCGGAAACACCATATATTTT. Translation: CASSDIGNTIYF.

This chain uses TRBV4-1 with TRBJ2-7; the match to TRBD1 covers 8 bases. The CDR3 extends over 15 amino acids. From germline, CDR1 is MGHRA and CDR2 YSYEKL. The trim removed 4 bases at V and 0 bases at J, leaving 5 bases unmatched. CDR3 nucleotides: TGCGCCAGCAGCCTCGGACAGGGCTACTCCTACGAGCAGTACTTC. It yields the protein CASSLGQGYSYEQYF.

The rearrangement joins TRBV2 to TRBJ2-1, with TRBD1 as a possible D gene (6 bases). The CDR3 is 15 residues long. The V gene's germline CDR1 is SNHLY and CDR2 FYNNEI. The V gene lost 8 bases and the J gene lost 1 base, with 15 bases spanning the gap. The CDR3 region has the DNA TGTGCCAGCGGCTCACAGGGAGTTTCCTACAATGAGCAGTTCTTC. Amino acid sequence: CASGSQGVSYNEQFF.

This chain connects TRBV19 to TRBJ2-6, with D perhaps TRBD1 (6 bases). The germline CDR1 and CDR2 sequences are LNHDA and SQIVND (reference sequence). With 3 bases removed from V and 4 bases from J, the gap between germline ends came to 13 bases. The length of the CDR3 is 16 residues. The CDR3 reads CASSIRQATGANVLTF. CDR3 nucleotide sequence: TGTGCCAGTAGTATCCGACAGGCCACGGGGGCCAACGTCCTGACTTTC.

This rearrangement joins TRBV19 to TRBJ2-1; TRBD2 might be the D (6 bases). The V gene lost 0 bases and the J gene lost 10 bases, with 22 bases spanning the gap. The V gene's germline CDR1 is LNHDA and CDR2 SQIVND (reference sequence). The CDR3 loop spans 17 amino acids. The CDR3 bases are TGTGCCAGTAGTATAGACCCCGGGACTTCCTCGGGAAGGGAGCAGTTCTTC. This encodes CASSIDPGTSSGREQFF.

V and J are TRBV6-1 and TRBJ2-5, with D perhaps TRBD2 (5 bases). The V end lost 0 bases, the J end lost 5 bases, and 13 bases lay between the germline ends. CDR1 is MNHNS and CDR2 is SASEGT in the germline V gene. CDR3 length equals 15 residues. CDR3 sequence reads: CASSEAHGVGETQYF. In nucleotides, the CDR3 is TGTGCCAGCAGTGAAGCGCACGGGGTGGGGGAGACCCAGTACTTC.

The V call is TRBV6-6, the J call TRBJ2-7; 11 bases are shared with TRBD1. This CDR3 is 15 amino acids long. Germline values: CDR1 MNHNY, CDR2 SVGAGI (reference sequence). The junction had 6 bases not matched to a gene; V was cut back by 6 bases and J by 2 bases. CDR3 coding DNA: TGTGCCAGCAGCCACCCGGGACAGGGGGCCTACGAGCAGTACTTC. Protein sequence: CASSHPGQGAYEQYF.

This sequence joins TRBV20-1 and TRBJ2-1; no clear D gene. Germline loops: CDR1 DFQATT, CDR2 SNEGSKA (reference sequence). CDR3 length: 11 residues. The V gene lost 3 bases and the J gene lost 8 bases, with 8 bases spanning the gap. The CDR3 is CSARSRHEQFF. The DNA for the CDR3 is TGCAGTGCTAGGTCTAGGCATGAGCAGTTCTTC.

CDR3 nucleotides: TGTGCCAGCAACCCCGGAGTCTCAGATACGCAGTATTTT. Encoded protein: CASNPGVSDTQYF. The V call is TRBV7-2, the J call TRBJ2-3; D is unclear. This CDR3 comprises 13 residues. V shed 7 bases and J shed 4 bases, with 12 bases lying between them. CDR1 and CDR2 from the germline V gene are SGHTA and FQGNSA.

The chain links TRBV3-1 (or the pseudogene TRBV3-2) to TRBJ2-5; a weak D match, TRBD2 (6 bases). Trimming left V 1 base short and J 3 bases short, with 6 bases between. CDR1 LGHDT and CDR2 YNNKEL come from the germline V gene (reference sequence). The length of the CDR3 is 13 residues. The CDR3 here is CASSQGLEETQYF. CDR3 DNA sequence: TGTGCCAGCAGCCAAGGACTAGAAGAGACCCAGTACTTC.

The gene calls are TRBV19 and TRBJ1-5; D call uncertain. The CDR3 is made up of 15 amino acids. Germline V CDR1 and CDR2: LNHDA, SQIVND (reference sequence). V was trimmed by 3 bases and J by 5 bases, leaving 14 bases between them. The CDR3 loop reads CASSMTWAFDQPQHF. The CDR3 coding sequence is TGTGCCAGTAGTATGACCTGGGCTTTTGATCAGCCCCAGCATTTT.

The gene calls are TRBV2 and TRBJ1-6; D is possibly TRBD1 (6 bases). The CDR3 extends over 14 amino acids. Between the trimmed V and J ends, which lost 7 bases and 8 bases, there was a span of 15 bases. The germline gives CDR1 SNHLY, CDR2 FYNNEI. CDR3: CASTGTRAHSPLHF. The DNA for the CDR3 is TGTGCCAGCACGGGGACAAGGGCACATTCACCCCTCCACTTT.

The chain recombines TRBV9 with TRBJ2-1, with a weak D call TRBD1 (5 bases). Germline assignment: CDR1 SGDLS and CDR2 YYNGEE. V was shortened by 0 bases and J by 4 bases, with 11 bases between the two germline ends. This CDR3 spans 15 amino acids. The CDR3 region is CASSVEAGQYNEQFF. For the CDR3, the DNA is TGTGCCAGCAGCGTAGAGGCAGGGCAGTACAATGAGCAGTTCTTC.

The chain employs TRBV3-1 (or the pseudogene TRBV3-2) and TRBJ2-3; TRBD2 aligns across 12 bases. Germline CDR1 and CDR2: LGHDT and YNNKEL (reference sequence). CDR3 length: 17 amino acids. J lost 1 base, V lost 3 bases, and 5 bases had no gene match. CDR3 amino acids: CASSQLAGGDGTDTQYF. The CDR3 DNA is TGTGCCAGCAGCCAGCTAGCGGGAGGGGACGGCACAGATACGCAGTATTTT.

This clone has only one observation. The chain carries TRBV3-1 (or the pseudogene TRBV3-2) and TRBJ1-4; no clear D gene. Germline V gene sequence: CDR1 LGHDT, CDR2 YNNKEL (reference sequence). The CDR3 loop spans 12 amino acids. V shed 3 bases and J shed 14 bases, with 13 bases lying between them. CDR3 loop: CASSHTSQLLFF. CDR3 in DNA: TGTGCCAGCAGCCACACATCCCAATTGCTGTTTTTT.

The sample holds a few counts of this clone. The chain has TRBV5-4 and TRBJ2-5, with 7 nucleotides matching TRBD1. This CDR3 has 14 residues. CDR1 and CDR2 from the germline V gene are SGHNT and YYREEE (reference sequence). The J segment lost 5 bases and the V segment lost 2 bases, leaving 6 bases of the junction unmatched. CDR3 region: CASSLQGPRETQYF. CDR3 DNA: TGTGCCAGCAGCTTACAGGGGCCGAGGGAGACCCAGTACTTC.

DNA of the CDR3: TGTGCCTGGAGTCATAGACAGGGGAGGGGTCAACGTACCGGCGAGCAGTACTTC. It translates to CAWSHRQGRGQRTGEQYF. V usage is TRBV30 and J usage is TRBJ2-7; D perhaps matches TRBD1 (8 bases). The CDR3 is 18 residues long. V lost 2 bases, J lost 6 bases, and 29 bases lay in between. Germline CDR1 GTSNPN, CDR2 SVGIG (reference sequence).

Notes on this clone: A junction boundary mismatches the germline segment, possibly from a read error. The CDR3 sequence: CAGRNSGSPLHF. Here the CDR3 DNA reads TGTGCCGGCAGGAATAGCGGATCACCCCTCCACTTT. The gene calls are TRBV7-9 and TRBJ1-6; D is undetermined. The V gene's germline CDR1 is SEHNR and CDR2 FQNEAQ (reference sequence). The CDR3 runs 12 residues.

The V call is TRBV18, the J call TRBJ2-7; no clear D gene. Trimming took 3 bases from V and 4 from J, leaving 7 bases between them. Germline V gives CDR1 KGHSH, CDR2 LQKENI. The CDR3 contains 12 residues. The CDR3 protein is CASSPFGYEQYF. In DNA form, the CDR3 reads TGTGCCAGCTCACCTTTCGGTTACGAGCAGTACTTC.

The chain employs TRBV30 and TRBJ2-3; D possibly corresponds to TRBD2 (5 bases). The V end lost 8 bases, the J end lost 4 bases, and 13 bases lay between the germline ends. Germline V CDR1 and CDR2: GTSNPN, SVGIG (reference sequence). This CDR3 spans 12 amino acids. As DNA, the CDR3 is TGTGCCACCGACGCGGAGGCAGATACGCAGTATTTT. It encodes CATDAEADTQYF.